This entry lists 14 T cell receptor beta chains sequenced from one sample in a study of identical twins. TCRdb analysed the 5' RACE reads with MiXCR anew, one entry per CDR3 protein. Of roughly 1.6 million distinct CDR3 sequences detected, about 32% appear once; the ten largest clones hold 0.27%. Sequencing was done on a sample of cord blood. These receptors originate from a newborn girl in good health.

V and J are TRBV28 and TRBJ1-5; no definite D call. Germline V CDR1 and CDR2: MDHEN, SYDVKM. The germline V and J ends were trimmed by 2 bases and 4 bases, with 27 bases remaining between them. The CDR3 length is 20 residues. The CDR3 DNA follows: TGTGCCAGCAGTTTACACGGACGGCCCGGCCCACTCACTAATAATCAGCCCCAGCATTTT. Protein: CASSLHGRPGPLTNNQPQHF.

The chain joins TRBV28 to TRBJ1-2; the match to TRBD1 covers 8 bases. Germline trimming cut 5 bases from V and 7 bases from J; bases unmatched to any gene: 9. This CDR3 comprises 14 residues. Germline CDR1 MDHEN, CDR2 SYDVKM. In DNA form, the CDR3 reads TGTGCCAGCAGTCCAGGGGGCAGAAGGTTTGGCTACACCTTC. Protein: CASSPGGRRFGYTF.

As DNA, the CDR3 is TGTGCCAGCAGTTTATGGGGAGAGGCGCAGTATTTT. Residues: CASSLWGEAQYF. The chain uses TRBV12-3 or TRBV12-4 and TRBJ2-3, with D possibly being TRBD2 (5 bases). The length of the CDR3 is 12 residues. V was pared by 2 bases and J by 10 bases, with 10 bases between.

The chain recombines TRBV18 with TRBJ2-5; D remains unclear. Germline V gene data show CDR1 as KGHSH and CDR2 as LQKENI. With 4 bases removed from V and 1 base from J, the gap between germline ends came to 10 bases. CDR3 length equals 14 residues. The CDR3 bases are TGTGCCAGCTCACGTCAGAGGCTCCAAGAGACCCAGTACTTC. This sequence encodes CASSRQRLQETQYF.

This chain links TRBV7-2 with TRBJ2-1; TRBD2 aligns across 7 bases. J lost 14 bases, V lost 1 base, and 5 bases had no gene match. Germline lookup yields CDR1 SGHTA and CDR2 FQGNSA. The CDR3 length is 12 residues. CDR3: CASSLDRTRKFF. The CDR3 DNA reads TGTGCCAGCAGCTTAGACAGGACTAGGAAGTTCTTC.

This CDR3 is CASSTRGVTDTQYF. CDR3 bases: TGTGCCAGCAGCACGAGAGGGGTAACAGATACGCAGTATTTT. V and J are TRBV28 and TRBJ2-3, with D perhaps given as TRBD1 or TRBD2 (5 bases each). V was shortened by 6 bases and J by 3 bases, with 13 bases between the two germline ends. The CDR3 has 14 residues. CDR1 MDHEN and CDR2 SYDVKM come from the germline V gene.

The rearrangement links TRBV20-1 to TRBJ2-5, with 7 bases that match TRBD2. The J segment lost 4 bases and the V segment lost 1 base, leaving 6 bases of the junction unmatched. Germline V gives CDR1 DFQATT, CDR2 SNEGSKA (reference sequence). This CDR3 spans 14 amino acids. CDR3 region: CSARAGPSGETQYF. In nucleotides, the CDR3 is TGCAGTGCTAGAGCGGGCCCTAGCGGAGAGACCCAGTACTTC.

The chain links TRBV20-1 to TRBJ2-5; 9 nucleotides agree with TRBD2. This CDR3 comprises 15 residues. CDR1 and CDR2 (germline): DFQATT, SNEGSKA (reference sequence). The CDR3 reads CSPRRASGTGETQYF. The CDR3 nucleotides are TGCAGCCCGAGGCGGGCTAGCGGGACGGGAGAGACCCAGTACTTC.

This clonotype was observed at least ten times. The chain combines TRBV21-1 with TRBJ2-3; the D segment call TRBD1 is taken from the table without a DNA check. TRBV21-1 is a listed pseudogene. The CDR3 has 16 residues. CDR3 amino acids: CASSKALQGERGTQYF. In DNA, the CDR3 is TGTGCCAGCAGCAAAGCGCTTCAGGGAGAACGGGGTACGCAGTATTTT.

The chain couples TRBV7-2 to TRBJ2-1; 14 positions match TRBD2. The DNA end lines up better with TRBJ2-7; the J call may be wrong. The CDR3 loop spans 20 amino acids. Germline V CDR1 and CDR2: SGHTA, FQGNSA. The CDR3 bases are TGTGCCAGCAGCCCCAACCCGGGACTAGCGGGGGACCTCTCCTACAATGAGCAGTACTTC. This gives the protein CASSPNPGLAGDLSYNEQYF.

In this sample, this clonotype turned up a few times. The chain uses TRBV29-1 and TRBJ1-5, with a possible D match to TRBD1 (5 bases). The CDR3 sequence is 13 residues long. CDR1 and CDR2 (germline): SQVTM, ANQGSEA. V was clipped by 6 bases and J by 2 bases, with 11 bases between them. The CDR3 spells CSVTGGGNQPQHF. In DNA form, the CDR3 reads TGCAGCGTAACAGGTGGCGGCAATCAGCCCCAGCATTTT.

This chain uses TRBV27 with TRBJ2-1; 10 bases are shared with TRBD2. Germline CDR1 reads MNHEY; CDR2 reads SMNVEV (reference sequence). The length of the CDR3 is 18 residues. V trimming: 7 bases; J trimming: 7 bases; junction bases outside the gene matches: 19. The CDR3 DNA follows: TGTGCCAGCACCTTTTGGGGATTAGCTAGCGGGAGTTCAAATGAGCAGTTCTTC. This encodes CASTFWGLASGSSNEQFF.

The chain carries TRBV20-1 and TRBJ2-7, with 12 bases aligning to TRBD2. The ends lost 6 bases at V and 2 bases at J; junction bases unmatched: 2. Germline V gives CDR1 DFQATT, CDR2 SNEGSKA (reference sequence). The CDR3 sequence is 13 residues long. The CDR3 protein is CSAASGRAYEQYF. The DNA for the CDR3 is TGCAGTGCCGCTAGCGGGAGGGCCTACGAGCAGTACTTC.

This clonotype was seen only a few times. The chain has TRBV27 and TRBJ1-1, with D tentatively TRBD1 (6 bases). Deletions cut 0 bases from V and 7 bases from J, with 9 bases between. The germline V gene has CDR1 MNHEY and CDR2 SMNVEV (reference sequence). The length of the CDR3 is 13 residues. In DNA form, the CDR3 reads TGTGCCAGCAGTTTATCCCCGGACAGTGAAGCTTTCTTT. Translating gives CASSLSPDSEAFF.